The 2 T cell receptor beta chains listed next were all sequenced from one sample in a study of early T cells in non-severe SARS-CoV-2 infection. From the 5' RACE reads, TCRdb called clonotypes with MiXCR, one entry per CDR3 protein. This table holds 86,000 or so distinct CDR3 sequences, around 6% found once. The sequenced material came from whole blood. Receptors were obtained from an adult who was a healthcare worker with PCR-confirmed SARS-CoV-2 infection or an uninfected control (not recorded which).

This clonotype was seen many times. The chain links TRBV7-6 to TRBJ2-1, with D perhaps given as TRBD1 or TRBD2 (7 bases each). V dropped 2 bases and J dropped 5 bases, with 19 bases sitting between them. The CDR3 totals 17 residues. The germline V gene has CDR1 SGHVS and CDR2 FNYEAQ. The CDR3 DNA reads TGTGCCAGCAGCTTACCACAGGGGAGGGTAGGGCACAATGAGCAGTTCTTC. As protein: CASSLPQGRVGHNEQFF.

The chain has TRBV6-6 and TRBJ2-7; 11 bases fit TRBD2. This CDR3 spans 14 amino acids. Trimming removed 7 bases from V and 0 bases from J; junction bases left unmatched: 2. Germline V gene lookup returns CDR1 MNHNY and CDR2 SVGAGI (reference sequence). The CDR3 coding sequence is TGTGCCAGCATTGGACTAGCGGGCTCCTACGAGCAGTACTTC. Amino acid sequence: CASIGLAGSYEQYF.